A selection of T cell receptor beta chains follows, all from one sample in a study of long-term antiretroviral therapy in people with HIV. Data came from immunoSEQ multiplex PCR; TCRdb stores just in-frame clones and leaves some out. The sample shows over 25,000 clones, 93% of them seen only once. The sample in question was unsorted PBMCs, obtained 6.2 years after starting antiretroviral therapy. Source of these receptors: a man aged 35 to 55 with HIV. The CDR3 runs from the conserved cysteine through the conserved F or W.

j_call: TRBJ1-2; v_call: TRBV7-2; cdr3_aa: CASSPTGGVENYGYTF
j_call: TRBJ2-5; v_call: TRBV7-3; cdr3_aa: CASSSGAGQGTQYF
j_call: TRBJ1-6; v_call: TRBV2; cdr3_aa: CASSESHSPLHF
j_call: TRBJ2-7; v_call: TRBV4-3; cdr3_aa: CASSQVFGVAYEQYF
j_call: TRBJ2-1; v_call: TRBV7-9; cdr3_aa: CASSLEQEYNEQFF
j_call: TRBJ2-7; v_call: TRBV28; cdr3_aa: CASTVAGGEQYF
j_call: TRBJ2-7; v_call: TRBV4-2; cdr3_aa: CASSQGQGEYEQYF
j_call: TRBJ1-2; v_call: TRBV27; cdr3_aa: CASSLSVQTGYTF
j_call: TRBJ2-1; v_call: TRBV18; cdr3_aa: CASASPWGNEQFF
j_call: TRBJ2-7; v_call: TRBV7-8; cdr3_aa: CASSLVLLSGRATYEQYF
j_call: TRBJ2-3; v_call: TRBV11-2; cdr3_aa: CASSILGSTDTQYF
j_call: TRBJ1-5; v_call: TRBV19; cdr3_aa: CASSIGSTVTGPQHF
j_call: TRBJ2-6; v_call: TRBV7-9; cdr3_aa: CASSPVWGSGANVLTF
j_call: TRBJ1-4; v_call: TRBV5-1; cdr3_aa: CASSSGSATNEKLFF
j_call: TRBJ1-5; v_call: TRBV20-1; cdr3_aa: CSVRTGGAQHF
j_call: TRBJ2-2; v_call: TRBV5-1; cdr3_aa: CASSLEELFGLTGELFF
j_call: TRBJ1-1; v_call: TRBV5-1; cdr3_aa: CASSRNQGHQNTEAFF
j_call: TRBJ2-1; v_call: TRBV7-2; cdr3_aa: CASSLGTPSNEQFF
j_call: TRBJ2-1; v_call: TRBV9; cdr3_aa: CASSVGGGSSYNEQFF
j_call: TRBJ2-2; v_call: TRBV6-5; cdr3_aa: CASGQVNTGELFF
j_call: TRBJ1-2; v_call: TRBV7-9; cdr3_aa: CASSLVGQGDYGYTF
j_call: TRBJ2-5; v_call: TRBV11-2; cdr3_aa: CASSLVTSGVPGETQYF
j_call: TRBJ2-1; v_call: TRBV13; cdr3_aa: CASSLGSPGQLERQFF
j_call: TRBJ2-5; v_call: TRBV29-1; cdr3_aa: CSVPVGVETQYF
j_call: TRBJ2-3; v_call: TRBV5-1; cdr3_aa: CASSGGQGGSDTQYF
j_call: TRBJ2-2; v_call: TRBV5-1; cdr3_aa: CASSLRGGAGELFF
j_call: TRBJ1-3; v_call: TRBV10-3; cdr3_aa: CAISVGDSGNTIYF
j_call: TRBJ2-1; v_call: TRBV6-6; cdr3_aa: CASSSHTYEQFF
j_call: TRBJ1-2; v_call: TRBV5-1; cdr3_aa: CASSLAQGLGLYYGYTF
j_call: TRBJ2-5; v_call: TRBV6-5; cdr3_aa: CASRKGLANQETQYF
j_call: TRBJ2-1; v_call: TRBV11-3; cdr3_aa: CASSSSLAGFNEQFF
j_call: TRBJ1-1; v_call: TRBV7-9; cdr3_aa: CASSPTTGRNTEAFF
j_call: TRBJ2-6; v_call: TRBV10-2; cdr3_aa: CASVAPLAGAETGANVLTF
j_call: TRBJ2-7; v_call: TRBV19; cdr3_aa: CASSVLAGGPDEQYF
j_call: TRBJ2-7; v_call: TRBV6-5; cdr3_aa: CASSPGQTYEQYF
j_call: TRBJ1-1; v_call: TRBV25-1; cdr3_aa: CASSEWGTEAFF
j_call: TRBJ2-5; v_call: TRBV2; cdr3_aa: CASSVAGGVETQYF
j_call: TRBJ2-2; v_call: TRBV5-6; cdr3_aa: CASSLWRDTGELFF
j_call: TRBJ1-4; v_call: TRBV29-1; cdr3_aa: CSAGVGYEKLFF
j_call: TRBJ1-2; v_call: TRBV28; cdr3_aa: CASRTPRGSGGYTF
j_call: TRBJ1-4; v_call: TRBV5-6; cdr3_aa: CASSLRTGPNEKLFF
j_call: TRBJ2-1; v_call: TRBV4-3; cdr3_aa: CASSQELASGSDEQFF
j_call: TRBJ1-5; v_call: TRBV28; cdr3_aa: CASRRQGGVNQPQHF
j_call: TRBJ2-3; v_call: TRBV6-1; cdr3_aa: CASRITISTDTQYF
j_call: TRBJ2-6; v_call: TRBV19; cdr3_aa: CASSQTGTNGANVLTF
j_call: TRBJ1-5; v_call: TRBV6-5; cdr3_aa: CASSRDRGFNQPQHF
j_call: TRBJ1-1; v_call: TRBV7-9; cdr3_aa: CASSPQGQRVAFF
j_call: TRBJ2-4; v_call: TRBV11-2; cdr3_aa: CASSFPPEAGFDKNIQYF
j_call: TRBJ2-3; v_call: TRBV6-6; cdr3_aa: CASIPRGRDTQYF
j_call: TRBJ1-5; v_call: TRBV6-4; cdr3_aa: CASSDPMKDRENQPQHF
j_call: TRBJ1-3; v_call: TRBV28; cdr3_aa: CAGSGADGNTIYF
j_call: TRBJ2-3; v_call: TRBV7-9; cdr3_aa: CASSLESSSDTQYF